Each of the 20 T cell receptor beta chains below was sequenced from the same sample in a study of cytomegalovirus exposure and HLA in healthy donors. The PCR made use of 60 Vbeta and 13 Jbeta primers. TCRdb's table, derived via immunoSEQ multiplex PCR, lists solely in-frame clones and lacks some. Of about 95,000 clones listed, about 75% are singletons. Sequencing was performed on PBMCs. The receptors were sampled from a woman in her 40s in good health and CMV-seronegative.

There are a few counts of this clone. The chain has TRBV2 and TRBJ1-2; TRBD1 agrees at 8 bases. With V trimmed by 3 bases and J by 8 bases, 8 bases remained unmatched. CDR1 and CDR2 (germline): SNHLY, FYNNEI. The CDR3 is 14 residues long. The CDR3 nucleotides read TGTGCCAGCAGTGAGTCCGGACAGGGAGGAGGCTACACCTTC. Encoded protein: CASSESGQGGGYTF.

CDR3 DNA sequence: TGCAGCGTTGAGCCAGGGGAGATCTATGGCTACACCTTC. Translated, it gives CSVEPGEIYGYTF. V gene TRBV29-1 combines with J gene TRBJ1-2; a possible D gene is TRBD1 (6 bases). The germline V gene has CDR1 SQVTM and CDR2 ANQGSEA. The V and J ends lost 3 bases and 4 bases respectively, with 12 bases between them. CDR3 length: 13 amino acids.

J is TRBJ1-1 and V is TRBV5-8; 7 nucleotides line up with TRBD1. The CDR3 sequence is 15 residues long. J lost 6 bases, V lost 0 bases, and 8 bases had no gene match. Germline lookup yields CDR1 SGHTS and CDR2 YDEGEE. The CDR3 coding sequence is TGTGCCAGCAGCTTGGGACAGGGAGGTTTCGCTGAAGCTTTCTTT. It encodes CASSLGQGGFAEAFF.

This chain connects TRBV7-9 to TRBJ2-7; unclear D gene. Per germline, CDR1 SEHNR and CDR2 FQNEAQ (reference sequence). Trimming took 2 bases from V and 2 from J, leaving 10 bases between them. CDR3 size: 14 residues. This CDR3 is CASSLLVGAYEQYF. The DNA of the CDR3 is TGTGCCAGCAGCTTACTTGTCGGAGCCTACGAGCAGTACTTC.

The rearrangement uses TRBV29-1 and TRBJ1-1; D remains ambiguous. The germline V gene encodes CDR1 SQVTM and CDR2 ANQGSEA. With 5 bases removed from V and 6 bases from J, the gap between germline ends came to 10 bases. There are 11 residues in the CDR3. CDR3 coding DNA: TGCAGCGTTTTAGCGAGTTCTGAAGCTTTCTTT. Translating it yields CSVLASSEAFF.

A word on this clone: This specimen includes other DNA sequences encoding the same CDR3. The gene calls are TRBV6-5 and TRBJ1-4; TRBD1 matches at 8 bases. This CDR3 is built from 15 residues. J gave up 11 bases and V 5 bases, and 13 bases lay outside the gene matches. Germline V gene data show CDR1 as MNHEY and CDR2 as SVGAGI. As DNA, the CDR3 is TGTGCCAGCAGTGGAAGGACAGGGAGGGGCGTGAAACTGTTTTTT. Its translation is CASSGRTGRGVKLFF.

This clone is termed medium-sized. J is TRBJ2-5 and V is TRBV6-1; D might be TRBD2 (6 bases). CDR3 length equals 15 residues. With 2 bases removed from V and 2 bases from J, the gap between germline ends came to 12 bases. Germline V gene lookup returns CDR1 MNHNS and CDR2 SASEGT. CDR3 in DNA: TGTGCCAGCAGTGAACAGCAGGGAGGTCAAGAGACCCAGTACTTC. It codes for CASSEQQGGQETQYF.

The chain links TRBV5-1 to TRBJ1-2; 9 bases are shared with TRBD1. J gave up 12 bases and V 0 bases, and 9 bases lay outside the gene matches. The germline V gene encodes CDR1 SGHRS and CDR2 YFSETQ. The CDR3 covers 14 residues. CDR3 DNA sequence: TGCGCCAGCAGCTTGGACCCGGGACAGGGAATCCACACCTTC. Translating it yields CASSLDPGQGIHTF.

V and J are TRBV5-6 and TRBJ2-7; tentative D call: TRBD1 (5 bases). The CDR3 is 12 amino acids. V was shortened by 2 bases and J by 7 bases, with 10 bases between the two germline ends. CDR1 and CDR2 from the germline V gene are SGHDT and YYEEEE. The CDR3 sequence is CASSLQVEEQYF. The CDR3 nucleotides are TGTGCCAGCAGCTTACAGGTTGAAGAGCAGTACTTC. Full variable domain (missing parts from reference TRBV5-6 and TRBJ2-7): DAGVTQSPTHLIKTRGQQVTLRCSPKSGHDTVSWYQQALGQGPQFIFQYYEEEERQRGNFPDRFSGHQFPNYSSELNVNALLLGDSALYLCASSLQVEEQYFGPGTRLTVT.

This chain joins TRBV18 and TRBJ1-1, with a tentative D call TRBD1 (6 bases). This CDR3 has 15 amino acids. Looked up from germline, CDR1 is KGHSH and CDR2 is LQKENI. V was trimmed by 3 bases and J by 0 bases, leaving 11 bases between them. CDR3 amino acids: CASSPLDSMNTEAFF. CDR3 sequence (DNA): TGTGCCAGCTCACCTCTGGACAGCATGAACACTGAAGCTTTCTTT.

This clone was seen once. The V call is TRBV21-1, the J call TRBJ2-7; the table's D call, TRBD1, was not checked against the DNA. TRBV21-1 is reported as a pseudogene. The CDR3 has 14 residues. Here the CDR3 reads CASSKARRHRSPYF. Here the CDR3 DNA reads TGTGCCAGCAGCAAAGCTCGAAGGCACAGATCACCTTACTTC.

As to this clone: Compared with germline, one end of the junction differs, possibly owing to a read error. This chain links TRBV15 with TRBJ1-5, with a weak D call TRBD1 (6 bases). The CDR3 contains 16 residues. Germline V gene data show CDR1 as LNHNV and CDR2 as YYDKDF (reference sequence). The CDR3 loop reads CVTSRSQGPSNQPQHF. CDR3 DNA sequence: TGTGTCACCAGCAGGTCTCAGGGGCCTAGCAATCAGCCCCAGCATTTT.

The rearrangement uses TRBV6-5 and TRBJ2-1; 13 positions agree with TRBD2. Germline V gene sequence: CDR1 MNHEY, CDR2 SVGAGI. V was clipped by 5 bases and J by 8 bases; unmatched bases: 3. The CDR3 is made up of 14 amino acids. CDR3 DNA: TGTGCCAGCAGTCGGACTAGCGGGGGACATGAGCAGTTCTTC. Protein: CASSRTSGGHEQFF.

This chain connects TRBV6-1 to TRBJ2-3; TRBD2 aligns across 9 bases. Germline CDR1 MNHNS, CDR2 SASEGT. V trimming: 6 bases; J trimming: 4 bases; junction bases outside the gene matches: 5. CDR3 length: 14 amino acids. This CDR3 is CASRGLAGSDTQYF. CDR3 DNA: TGTGCCAGCAGGGGTCTAGCGGGGTCAGATACGCAGTATTTT.

The chain combines TRBV29-1 with TRBJ1-1; no clear D. Trimming pared 4 bases from V and 0 bases from J, leaving 9 bases between. Germline loops: CDR1 SQVTM, CDR2 ANQGSEA. This CDR3 has 13 residues. For the CDR3, the DNA is TGCAGCGTTGGTGCAGGATTGAACACTGAAGCTTTCTTT. The encoded protein is CSVGAGLNTEAFF. Complete variable domain (other parts from reference TRBV29-1 and TRBJ1-1): SAVISQKPSRDICQRGTSLTIQCQVDSQVTMMFWYRQQPGQSLTLIATANQGSEATYESGFVIDKFPISRPNLTFSTLTVSNMSPEDSSIYLCSVGAGLNTEAFFGQGTRLTVV.

The chain joins TRBV30 to TRBJ1-1; weak D call: TRBD1 (6 bases). V lost 2 bases and J 0 bases, leaving 13 bases between the germline ends. The germline V gene encodes CDR1 GTSNPN and CDR2 SVGIG (reference sequence). The length of the CDR3 is 15 residues. The CDR3 nucleotides are TGTGCCTGGAGTAATGCAGGGGTCATGAACACTGAAGCTTTCTTT. It codes for CAWSNAGVMNTEAFF.

On this clone itself: Given a far larger clone just one base away, this is likely a sequencing read error. V and J are TRBV5-1 and TRBJ1-1; D may be TRBD1 (5 bases). Looked up from germline, CDR1 is SGHRS and CDR2 is YFSETQ. Trimming cost V 3 bases and J 4 bases, with 10 bases left between them. This CDR3 region has 13 residues. This CDR3 reads CASSSGGSTEAFF. The DNA for the CDR3 is TGCGCCAGCAGCTCGGGGGGATCCACTGAAGCTTTCTTT.

This rearrangement joins TRBV10-1 to TRBJ2-1, with 15 bases fitting TRBD2. The CDR3 runs to 20 residues. Germline V gene sequence: CDR1 WNHNN, CDR2 SYGVQD (reference sequence). The V gene end was trimmed by 3 bases and the J gene end by 6 bases; junction bases not matched to a gene: 15. The CDR3 protein is CASSEREALWTSGGANEQFF. DNA for the CDR3: TGCGCCAGCAGTGAAAGGGAGGCCCTTTGGACTAGCGGGGGGGCCAATGAGCAGTTCTTC.

The chain recombines TRBV19 with TRBJ1-1; possible D gene TRBD1, 5 bases. Germline V gives CDR1 LNHDA, CDR2 SQIVND (reference sequence). This CDR3 contains 13 residues. Trimming took off 11 bases at V and 6 bases at J, with 19 bases between the two ends. The CDR3 DNA follows: TGTGCCTCCTCAGACCTCGCAGGGCCTGAAGCTTTCTTT. Translation: CASSDLAGPEAFF.

In this sample, this clone turned up once. The rearrangement uses TRBV5-4 and TRBJ2-1, with 7 bases lining up with TRBD2. The length of the CDR3 is 16 residues. The V gene's germline CDR1 is SGHNT and CDR2 YYREEE (reference sequence). The J segment lost 4 bases and the V segment lost 1 base, leaving 8 bases of the junction unmatched. In DNA, the CDR3 is TGTGCCAGCAGCTTGTTTACCCAGCGGGGATACAATGAGCAGTTCTTC. Residues: CASSLFTQRGYNEQFF. The whole variable domain, remainder taken from reference TRBV5-4 and TRBJ2-1, is ETGVTQSPTHLIKTRGQQVTLRCSSQSGHNTVSWYQQALGQGPQFIFQYYREEENGRGNFPPRFSGLQFPNYSSELNVNALELDDSALYLCASSLFTQRGYNEQFFGPGTRLTVL.